This is a list of T cell receptor beta chains from one sample in a study of low-dose radiotherapy and immunotherapy resistance in tumors. TCRdb reprocessed the reads with MiXCR, giving one entry per CDR3 protein. In the table there are over 70,000 distinct CDR3 sequences, around 30% of which are singletons. The source material was PBMCs, sampled before treatment. The receptors originated from a female donor with ovarian cancer. The conserved cysteine and the conserved F or W are not part of the CDR3 here.

>TRBV10-3|TRBJ1-5
AISESEGYLNQPQH
>TRBV19|TRBJ1-2
ASSRGTGLDGYT
>TRBV11-2|TRBJ1-2
ASSSIPGWLYGYT
>TRBV7-9|TRBJ2-7
ASSLDSFYEQY
>TRBV5-1|TRBJ2-7
ASSLDLGGDEQY
>TRBV24-1|TRBJ2-6
ATSDRVAGANVLT
>TRBV7-8|TRBJ2-5
ASMLLSGTGSFQETQY
>TRBV20-1|TRBJ2-5
SARASSGRAETQY
>TRBV29-1|TRBJ2-7
SARGASYEQY
>TRBV12-3/TRBV12-4|TRBJ2-6
ASTRGQPSSGANVLT
>TRBV4-1|TRBJ2-1
ASRGTGAKAGEQF
>TRBV18|TRBJ2-5
ASSPLRTGQETQY
>TRBV5-1|TRBJ1-6
ASSPSVGPGAYNSPLH
>TRBV10-3|TRBJ2-3
AITPGGETDTQY
>TRBV10-3|TRBJ1-6
AISEGQGTRTPLH
>TRBV11-2|TRBJ2-1
ASSPPSTDAREQF
>TRBV29-1|TRBJ2-5
SVEGETQY
>TRBV5-6|TRBJ1-2
ASSLPLGGRRYGYT
>TRBV4-1|TRBJ2-1
ASSLGVLSSYNEQF
>TRBV4-2|TRBJ1-2
ASSRVKQGHYGYT
>TRBV7-9|TRBJ2-1
ASRGGNEQF
>TRBV5-3|TRBJ2-1
ASAGTGAYEQF
>TRBV2|TRBJ1-2
ASSGVQNYGYT
>TRBV6-2/TRBV6-3|TRBJ1-3
ASSEPAGYSGNTIY
>TRBV12-3/TRBV12-4|TRBJ2-7
ASSEPPPGLAVNEQY
>TRBV5-8|TRBJ2-3
ASSRDFDTDTQY
>TRBV19|TRBJ2-3
ASSIGPGVDTQY
>TRBV5-1|TRBJ2-1
ASSLEAGSSYNEQF
>TRBV11-3|TRBJ2-2
ASSPRGGNELF
>TRBV6-2/TRBV6-3|TRBJ2-1
ASSVLPGGRSYNEQF
>TRBV5-1|TRBJ2-1
ASSPGLEQF
>TRBV21-1|TRBJ2-7
ASSPRWAAYEQY
>TRBV20-1|TRBJ2-2
SASGGQDRGRTGELF
>TRBV6-2/TRBV6-3|TRBJ2-3
ASSKLQGATDTQY
>TRBV27|TRBJ2-5
ASSRTSGVETQY
>TRBV28|TRBJ1-5
AITKGPSQH
>TRBV19|TRBJ2-1
ARPVVMTGGAREQF
>TRBV7-2|TRBJ1-4
ASRGAGEKLF
>TRBV20-1|TRBJ2-3
SAPSGADTQY
>TRBV15|TRBJ2-2
ATSREDYTNTGELF
>TRBV4-3|TRBJ1-2
ASSQATVPKGGQGNGYT
>TRBV30|TRBJ1-1
AWSRDLNTEAF
>TRBV29-1|TRBJ1-5
SVNTGTGLQPQH
>TRBV5-1|TRBJ2-7
ASSDQTGGYEQY